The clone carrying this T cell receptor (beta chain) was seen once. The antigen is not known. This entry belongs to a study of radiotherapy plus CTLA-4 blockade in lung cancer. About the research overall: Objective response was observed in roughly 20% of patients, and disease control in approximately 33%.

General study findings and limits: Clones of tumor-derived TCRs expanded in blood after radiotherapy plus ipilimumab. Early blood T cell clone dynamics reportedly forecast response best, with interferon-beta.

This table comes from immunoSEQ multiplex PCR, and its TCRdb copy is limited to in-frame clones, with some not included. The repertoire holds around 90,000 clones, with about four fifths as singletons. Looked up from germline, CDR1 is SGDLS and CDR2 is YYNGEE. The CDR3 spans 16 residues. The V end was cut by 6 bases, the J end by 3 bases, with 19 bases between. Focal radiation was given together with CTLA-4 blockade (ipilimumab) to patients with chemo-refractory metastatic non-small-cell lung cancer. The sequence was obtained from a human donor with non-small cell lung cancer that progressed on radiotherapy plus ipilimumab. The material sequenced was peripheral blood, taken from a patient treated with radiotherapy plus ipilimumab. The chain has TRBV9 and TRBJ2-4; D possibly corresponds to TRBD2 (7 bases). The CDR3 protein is CASNPGGLLDKNIQYF. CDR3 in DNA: TGTGCCAGCAACCCGGGGGGCCTTTTAGACAAAAACATTCAGTACTTC.